This T cell receptor beta chain derives from a study of lymphopenia after photon versus proton radiotherapy. The study's findings and limits: Oligoclonal CD8+ Temra expansion after nadir drove photon patients' diversity drop. Larger post-nadir TCR diversity loss correlated inversely with survival in deceased patients. Proton therapy kept repertoires fairly stable, unlike photons, which gained effector/memory cells.

Germline loops: CDR1 SGHAT, CDR2 FQNNGV. Trimming removed 4 bases at V and 12 bases at J, with 18 bases between. This CDR3 has 13 residues. Using immunoSEQ multiplex PCR, the repertoire was profiled, and TCRdb retains in-frame clones only, with some absent. The sample lists more than 15,000 clones, around nine tenths occurring once. As regards this clone: Its antigen remains unknown.

The sequence was collected from a woman aged 60-70 years with cholangiocarcinoma. Some clones in this sample may be carry-over from other donors' samples. Sequencing was performed on peripheral blood, taken from a patient treated with proton-based radiotherapy. The chain joins TRBV11-2 to TRBJ1-1; a possible D gene is TRBD1 (5 bases). In DNA form, the CDR3 reads TGTGCCAGCAGCTGGAACTTTGGGGCAGATCCTTTCTTT. This translates into CASSWNFGADPFF.